One and the same sample provided the 9 T cell receptor beta chains below, sequenced in a study of PD-1 blockade in classical Hodgkin lymphoma. TCRdb keeps only in-frame clones here, not all; method: immunoSEQ multiplex PCR. The sample has roughly 140,000 clones, approximately 72% seen once. Exposure to brentuximab vedotin varied, and each patient had relapsed following autologous stem cell transplantation. The material sequenced was peripheral blood mononuclear cells (PBMCs), taken before the second cycle of nivolumab. All receptors derive from a human donor with classical Hodgkin lymphoma.

The V gene is TRBV7-3, the J gene TRBJ2-7, with 7 bases that match TRBD1. V was clipped by 0 bases and J by 5 bases; unmatched bases: 7. The CDR3 sequence is 15 residues long. From germline, CDR1 is SGHTA and CDR2 FQGTGA. The CDR3 region is CASSLTGTEPHEQYF. In DNA form, the CDR3 reads TGTGCCAGCAGCTTAACCGGGACAGAACCCCACGAGCAGTACTTC.

The CDR3 bases are TGTGCCAGCAGCTTTTTTGGGGGTACCTATGGCTACACCTTC. Its translation is CASSFFGGTYGYTF. The chain links TRBV5-4 to TRBJ1-2, with a possible D match to TRBD1 (5 bases). This CDR3 contains 14 residues. Trimming cost V 2 bases and J 4 bases, with 12 bases left between them. Germline V gene lookup returns CDR1 SGHNT and CDR2 YYREEE (reference sequence).

V and J are TRBV19 and TRBJ2-1; 8 nucleotides agree with TRBD2. V shed 5 bases and J 2 bases; nucleotides not matched to a gene: 5. The germline CDR1 and CDR2 sequences are LNHDA and SQIVND (reference sequence). This CDR3 has 15 amino acids. CDR3 bases: TGTGCCAGTAGTTCACTAGCGGAGACCTACAATGAGCAGTTCTTC. Translated: CASSSLAETYNEQFF. The entire variable domain, with the rest obtained from reference TRBV19 and TRBJ2-1, is as follows: DGGITQSPKYLFRKEGQNVTLSCEQNLNHDAMYWYRQDPGQGLRLIYYSQIVNDFQKGDIAEGYSVSREKKESFPLTVTSAQKNPTAFYLCASSSLAETYNEQFFGPGTRLTVL.

CDR3 in DNA: TGTGCCAGCTCACCTCTATTATATGAGTTGCAGCCTCCCACCTCTGGGGCCAACGTCCTGACTTTC. Encoded protein: CASSPLLYELQPPTSGANVLTF. The chain is built from TRBV18 and TRBJ2-6; D is unclear. There are 22 residues in the CDR3. V lost 3 bases to trimming and J lost 0 bases, with 27 bases between them. The germline V gene has CDR1 KGHSH and CDR2 LQKENI.

The J gene is TRBJ2-1, the V gene TRBV11-3; the D gene is possibly TRBD1 (6 bases). CDR1 SGHNT and CDR2 YENEEA come from the germline V gene. V lost 1 base and J 8 bases, leaving 21 bases between the germline ends. This CDR3 contains 17 residues. Written as DNA, the CDR3 is TGTGCCAGCAGCTTAGGGCAGGGTAGGAGGACAGAGGATGAGCAGTTCTTC. This encodes CASSLGQGRRTEDEQFF.

This clone was seen ten or more times. V is TRBV28 and J is TRBJ1-5, with TRBD1 as a possible D gene (6 bases). The V and J ends lost 3 bases and 5 bases respectively, with 11 bases between them. The germline V gene has CDR1 MDHEN and CDR2 SYDVKM. The length of the CDR3 is 14 residues. Here the CDR3 reads CASSLSQGYQPQHF. CDR3 bases: TGTGCCAGCAGTTTGTCACAGGGCTATCAGCCCCAGCATTTT.

The gene calls are TRBV18 and TRBJ1-5, with D maybe TRBD1 (6 bases). The CDR3 has 14 residues. V was pared by 2 bases and J by 5 bases, with 10 bases between. CDR1 is KGHSH, CDR2 LQKENI, per germline. Written as DNA, the CDR3 is TGTGCCAGCTCACCAGCGGACAGCCATCAGCCCCAGCATTTT. Translating it yields CASSPADSHQPQHF.

About this clone: The DNA is omitted, as the CDR3 cannot be located on it reliably, and the CDR3 follows TCRdb's listing. The J gene is TRBJ1-1, the V gene TRBV16. CDR1 and CDR2 (germline): KGHSY, FQNENV. The CDR3 adds up to 12 amino acids, both ends counted. The CDR3 sequence: CASSPFAGGNFF.

The chain has TRBV5-1 and TRBJ2-1, with D unresolved. The CDR3 length is 13 residues. CDR1 and CDR2 from the germline V gene are SGHRS and YFSETQ. V lost 2 bases and J lost 5, with 8 bases in between. CDR3: CASSFGANNEQFF. Written as DNA, the CDR3 is TGCGCCAGCAGCTTTGGCGCGAACAATGAGCAGTTCTTC.